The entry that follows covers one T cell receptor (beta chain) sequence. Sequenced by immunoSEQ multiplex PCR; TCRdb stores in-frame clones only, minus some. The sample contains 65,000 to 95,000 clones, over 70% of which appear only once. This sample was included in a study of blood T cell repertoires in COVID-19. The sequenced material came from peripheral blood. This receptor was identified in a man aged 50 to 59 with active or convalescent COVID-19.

The CDR3 sequence is CASRDMTNTGELFF. As DNA, the CDR3 is TGTGCCAGCAGAGACATGACGAACACCGGGGAGCTGTTTTTT. The rearrangement links TRBV2 to TRBJ2-2; the D is unclear. With 6 bases removed from V and 0 bases from J, the gap between germline ends came to 8 bases. CDR1 and CDR2 from the germline V gene are SNHLY and FYNNEI. The CDR3 is 14 residues long.